This TCR beta chain was observed in a study of T cells after yellow fever vaccination. Study conclusions and caveats: Reappearance after the booster was seen for most primary-vaccination clones, at around 95% CD4 and 75% to 90% CD8. There was a possibility that FACS-sorted repertoires contained abundant clonotypes contaminating from the bulk population.

Deletions cut 3 bases from V and 3 bases from J, with 9 bases between. The CDR3 loop spans 15 amino acids. CDR1 is MDHEN and CDR2 is SYDVKM in the germline V gene. This clonotype showed up just a few times. Its antigen is unknown. UMIs and a universal primer site were added when TCR cDNA was made by 5'RACE template switching. TCRdb re-derived calls from the 5' RACE reads in MiXCR, one entry per CDR3 protein. The profile shows 550,000 or so distinct CDR3 sequences, roughly 19% of them singletons. The sequences come from PBMCs, collected 15 days after the yellow fever booster vaccination. This sequence was found in a man aged 25-45 years who received the YFV17D yellow fever vaccine. The chain links TRBV28 to TRBJ2-6; tentative D call: TRBD2 (6 bases). The DNA for the CDR3 is TGTGCCAGCAGTTTGGAGGGGATTGGGGCCAACGTCCTGACTTTC. It encodes CASSLEGIGANVLTF.